This T cell receptor beta chain was profiled in a study of follicular helper T cells after annual influenza vaccination. Time point indicated: 2014-2015 season, 7 days after vaccination. The method was immunoSEQ multiplex PCR; TCRdb's version includes in-frame clones alone and lacks a portion of them. The table records roughly 15,000 clones, approximately 84% of them present only once. The TCR was taken from an adult who received the influenza vaccine. The specimen was CXCR5+ CD38- circulating T follicular helper cells from blood, collected 7 days after influenza vaccination. Subset given: circulating Tfh, non-naive CD4+CXCR5+PD-1+ (ICOS+CD38+ or ICOS-CD38-).

The CDR3 loop is CSANNLEKLFF. CDR3 nucleotides: TGCAGTGCTAACAACCTTGAAAAACTGTTTTTT. V usage is TRBV20-1 and J usage is TRBJ1-4; D remains unclear. The V end lost 4 bases, the J end lost 7 bases, and 7 bases lay between the germline ends. The CDR3 is made up of 11 amino acids. Germline values: CDR1 DFQATT, CDR2 SNEGSKA (reference sequence).